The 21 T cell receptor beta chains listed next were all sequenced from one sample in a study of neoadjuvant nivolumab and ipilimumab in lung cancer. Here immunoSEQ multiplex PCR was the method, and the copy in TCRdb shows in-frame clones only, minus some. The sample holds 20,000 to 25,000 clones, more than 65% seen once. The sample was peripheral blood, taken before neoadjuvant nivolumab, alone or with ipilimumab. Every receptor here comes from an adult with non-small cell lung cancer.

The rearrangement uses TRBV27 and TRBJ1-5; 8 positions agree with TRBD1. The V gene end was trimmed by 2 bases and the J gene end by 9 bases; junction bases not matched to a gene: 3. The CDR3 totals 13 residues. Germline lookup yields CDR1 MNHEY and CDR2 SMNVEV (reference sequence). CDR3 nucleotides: TGTGCCAGCAGTTTAGGACAGGGTCGGCCCCAGCATTTT. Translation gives CASSLGQGRPQHF.

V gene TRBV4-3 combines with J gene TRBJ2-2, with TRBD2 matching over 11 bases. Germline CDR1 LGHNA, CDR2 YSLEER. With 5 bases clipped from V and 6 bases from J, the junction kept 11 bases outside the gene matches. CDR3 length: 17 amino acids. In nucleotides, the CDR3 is TGCGCCAGCAGCGCCAGACTAGCGGGAACCCAACCCGGGGAGCTGTTTTTT. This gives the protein CASSARLAGTQPGELFF.

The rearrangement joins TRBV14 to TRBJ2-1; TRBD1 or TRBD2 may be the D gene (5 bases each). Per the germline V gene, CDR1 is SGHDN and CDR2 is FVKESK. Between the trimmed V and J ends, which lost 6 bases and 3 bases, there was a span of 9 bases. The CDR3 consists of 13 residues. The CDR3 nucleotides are TGTGCCAGCAGGAGGGACGGCTACAATGAGCAGTTCTTC. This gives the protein CASRRDGYNEQFF.

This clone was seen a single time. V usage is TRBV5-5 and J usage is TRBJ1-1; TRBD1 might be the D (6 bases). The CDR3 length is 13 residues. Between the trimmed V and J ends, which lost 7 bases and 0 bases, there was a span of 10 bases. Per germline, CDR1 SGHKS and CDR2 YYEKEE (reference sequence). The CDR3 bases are TGTGCCAGCTCCTGGACAGTGAACACTGAAGCTTTCTTT. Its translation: CASSWTVNTEAFF.

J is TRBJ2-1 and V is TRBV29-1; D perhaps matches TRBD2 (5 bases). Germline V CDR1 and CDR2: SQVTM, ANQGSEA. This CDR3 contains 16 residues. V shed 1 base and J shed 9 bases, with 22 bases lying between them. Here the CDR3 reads CSVEGLSGVAVVEQFF. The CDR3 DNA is TGCAGCGTTGAAGGACTAAGCGGAGTAGCCGTTGTTGAGCAGTTCTTC.

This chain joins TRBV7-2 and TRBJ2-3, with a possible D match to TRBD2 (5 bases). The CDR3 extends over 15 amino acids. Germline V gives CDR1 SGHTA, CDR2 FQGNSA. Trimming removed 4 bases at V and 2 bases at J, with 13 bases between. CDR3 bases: TGTGCCAGCAGCTACCCCCGGGGTGCCACAGATACGCAGTATTTT. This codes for CASSYPRGATDTQYF.

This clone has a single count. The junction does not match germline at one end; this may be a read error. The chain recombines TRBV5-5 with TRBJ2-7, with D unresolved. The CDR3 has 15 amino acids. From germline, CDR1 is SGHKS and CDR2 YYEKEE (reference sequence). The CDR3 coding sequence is TGCGCCAGCAGCCAAGAGTGGCGGACGATATACGAGCAGTACTTC. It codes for CASSQEWRTIYEQYF.

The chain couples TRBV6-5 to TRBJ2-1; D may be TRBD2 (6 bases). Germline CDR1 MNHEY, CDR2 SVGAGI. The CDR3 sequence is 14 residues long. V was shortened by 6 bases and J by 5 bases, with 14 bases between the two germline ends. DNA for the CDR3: TGTGCCAGCAGCCCCCATAGCGGAAACAATGAGCAGTTCTTC. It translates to CASSPHSGNNEQFF.

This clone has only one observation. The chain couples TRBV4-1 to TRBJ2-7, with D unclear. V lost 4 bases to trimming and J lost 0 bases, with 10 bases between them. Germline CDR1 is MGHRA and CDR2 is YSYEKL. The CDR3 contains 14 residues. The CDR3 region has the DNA TGCGCCAGCAGCCCCCATATACACTCCTACGAGCAGTACTTC. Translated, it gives CASSPHIHSYEQYF.

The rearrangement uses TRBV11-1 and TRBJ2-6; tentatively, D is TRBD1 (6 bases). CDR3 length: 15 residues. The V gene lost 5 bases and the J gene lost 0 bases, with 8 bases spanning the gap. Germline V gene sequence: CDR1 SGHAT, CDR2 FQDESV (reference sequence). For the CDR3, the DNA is TGTGCCAGCAGCACAGGGAGCTCTGGGGCCAACGTCCTGACTTTC. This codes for CASSTGSSGANVLTF.

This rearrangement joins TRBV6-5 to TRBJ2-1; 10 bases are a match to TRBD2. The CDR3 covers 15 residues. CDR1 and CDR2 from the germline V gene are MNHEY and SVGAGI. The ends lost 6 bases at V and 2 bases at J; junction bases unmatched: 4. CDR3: CASSYSGGTYNEQFF. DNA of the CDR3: TGTGCCAGCAGCTATAGCGGGGGGACCTACAATGAGCAGTTCTTC.

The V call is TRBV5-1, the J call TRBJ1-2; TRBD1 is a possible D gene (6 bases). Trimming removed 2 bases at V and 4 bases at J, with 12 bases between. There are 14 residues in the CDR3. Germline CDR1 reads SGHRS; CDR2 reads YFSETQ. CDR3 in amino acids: CASSLQGRSYGYTF. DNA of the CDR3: TGCGCCAGCAGCTTACAGGGTAGGAGCTATGGCTACACCTTC.

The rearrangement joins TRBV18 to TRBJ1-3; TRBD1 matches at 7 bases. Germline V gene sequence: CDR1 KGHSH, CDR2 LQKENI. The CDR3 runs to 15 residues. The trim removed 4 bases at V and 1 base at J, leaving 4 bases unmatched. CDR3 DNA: TGTGCCAGCTCACGACAGGGTGGTTCTGGAAACACCATATATTTT. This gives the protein CASSRQGGSGNTIYF.

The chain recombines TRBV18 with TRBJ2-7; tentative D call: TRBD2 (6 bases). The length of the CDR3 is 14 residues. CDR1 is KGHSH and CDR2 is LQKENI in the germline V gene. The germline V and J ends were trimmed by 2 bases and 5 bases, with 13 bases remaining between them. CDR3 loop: CASSPVIGGDEQYF. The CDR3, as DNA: TGTGCCAGCTCACCAGTAATAGGAGGGGACGAGCAGTACTTC.

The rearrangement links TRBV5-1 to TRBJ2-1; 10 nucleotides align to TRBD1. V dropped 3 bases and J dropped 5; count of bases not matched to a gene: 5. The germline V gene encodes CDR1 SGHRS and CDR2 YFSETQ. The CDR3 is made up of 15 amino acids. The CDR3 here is CASSYTGTGDNEQFF. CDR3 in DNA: TGCGCCAGCAGCTACACCGGGACAGGGGACAATGAGCAGTTCTTC. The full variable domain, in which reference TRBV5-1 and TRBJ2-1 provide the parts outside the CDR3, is KAGVTQTPRYLIKTRGQQVTLSCSPISGHRSVSWYQQTPGQGLQFLFEYFSETQRNKGNFPGRFSGRQFSNSRSEMNVSTLELGDSALYLCASSYTGTGDNEQFFGPGTRLTVL.

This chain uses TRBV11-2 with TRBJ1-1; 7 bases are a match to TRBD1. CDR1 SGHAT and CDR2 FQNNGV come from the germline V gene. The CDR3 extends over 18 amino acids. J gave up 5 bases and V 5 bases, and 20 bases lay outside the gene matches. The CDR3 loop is CASSPRISGRGARTEAFF. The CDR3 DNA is TGTGCCAGCAGCCCCCGTATCTCTGGCAGGGGGGCGAGGACTGAAGCTTTCTTT.

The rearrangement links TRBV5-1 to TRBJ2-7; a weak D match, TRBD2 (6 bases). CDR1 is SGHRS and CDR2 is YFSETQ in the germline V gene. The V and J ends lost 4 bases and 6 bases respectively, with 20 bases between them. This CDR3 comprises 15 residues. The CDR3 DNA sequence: TGCGCCAGCAGCCCGGGATTGTCCGGGAGTAGCGAGCAGTACTTC. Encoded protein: CASSPGLSGSSEQYF.

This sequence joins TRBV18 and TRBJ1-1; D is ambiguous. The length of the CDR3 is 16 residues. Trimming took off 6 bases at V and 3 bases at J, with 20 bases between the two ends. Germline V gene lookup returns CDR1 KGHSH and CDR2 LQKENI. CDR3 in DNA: TGTGCCAGCTCCCGGGCAGATCTAAGAACAGACACTGAAGCTTTCTTT. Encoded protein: CASSRADLRTDTEAFF. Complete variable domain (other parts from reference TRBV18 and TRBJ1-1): NAGVMQNPRHLVRRRGQEARLRCSPMKGHSHVYWYRQLPEEGLKFMVYLQKENIIDESGMPKERFSAEFPKEGPSILRIQQVVRGDSAAYFCASSRADLRTDTEAFFGQGTRLTVV.

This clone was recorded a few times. CDR3 DNA: TGTGCCAGCAGCTCCGACAGGGGGACTGAAGCTTTCTTT. It is translated as CASSSDRGTEAFF. The chain combines TRBV5-4 with TRBJ1-1; 9 bases match TRBD1. There are 13 residues in the CDR3. Per the germline V gene, CDR1 is SGHNT and CDR2 is YYREEE (reference sequence). The junction had 2 bases not matched to a gene; V was cut back by 3 bases and J by 5 bases.

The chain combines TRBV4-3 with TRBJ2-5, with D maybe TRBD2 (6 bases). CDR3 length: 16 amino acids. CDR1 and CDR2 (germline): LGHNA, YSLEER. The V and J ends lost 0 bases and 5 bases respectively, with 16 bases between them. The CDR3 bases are TGCGCCAGCAGCCAAGATCAGGCGATCCGGGGGGAGACCCAGTACTTC. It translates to CASSQDQAIRGETQYF.

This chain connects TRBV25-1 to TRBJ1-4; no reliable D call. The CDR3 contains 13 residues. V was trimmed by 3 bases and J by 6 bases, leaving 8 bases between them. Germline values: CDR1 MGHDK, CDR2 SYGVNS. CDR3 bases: TGTGCCAGCAGTGATTCAAGGGATGAAAAACTGTTTTTT. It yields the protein CASSDSRDEKLFF.